Described below is a single T cell receptor (beta chain) sequence and its context. Per the original methods: Amplification with reference gene primers provided the estimates of nucleated cell counts. TCRdb's table, derived via immunoSEQ multiplex PCR, lists solely in-frame clones and lacks some. V and J calls and clone size come straight from that table; D and trimming were deduced from the DNA. Among about 30,000 clones listed, roughly nine tenths were seen once. Germline CDR1 and CDR2: GTSNPN and SVGIG (reference sequence). V was clipped by 6 bases and J by 8 bases; unmatched bases: 10. This CDR3 region has 13 residues. This record comes from a study of blood T cell repertoires in COVID-19. Across the study: Samples representing acute and convalescent COVID-19 were sourced from the United States, Italy and Spain. PBMCs, B-cell-depleted T cells, or T cells provided the cDNA or gDNA that made up the material.

This TCR derives from a man older than 75 with acute or convalescent COVID-19. The sample was peripheral blood. The chain links TRBV30 to TRBJ2-1; TRBD2 matches 7 bases. The CDR3 spells CACQNWEGYEQFF. In DNA form, the CDR3 reads TGTGCCTGCCAGAACTGGGAGGGTTATGAGCAGTTCTTC. The full variable domain, with the rest looked up from reference TRBV30 and TRBJ2-1, is SQTIHQWPATLVQPVGSPLSLECTVEGTSNPNLYWYRQAAGRGLQLLFYSVGIGQISSEVPQNLSASRPQDRQFILSSKKLLLSDSGFYLCACQNWEGYEQFFGPGTRLTVL.